The next 20 T cell receptor beta chains were all read from a single sample in a study of T cell repertoires in cytomegalovirus infection. TCRdb recomputed calls from the reads with MiXCR, one row per CDR3 protein. Of around 280,000 distinct CDR3 sequences in the sample, roughly 9.3% are singletons; the top ten hold over 2.5%. Material for sequencing was PBMCs. The receptor set was obtained from a human donor in good health (CMV status not recorded). Some clones in this sample may be carry-over from other donors' samples.

This clonotype has a count of ten or more. The chain uses TRBV6-6 and TRBJ1-6; TRBD1 matches 7 bases. Losses at the gene ends were 2 bases for V and 15 bases for J; bases not matched to a gene: 4. Germline-derived CDR1 and CDR2 are MNHNY and SVGAGI (reference sequence). There are 12 residues in the CDR3. The CDR3 nucleotides read TGTGCCAGCAGTTACCGTCAGGGGGTCCTCCACTTT. Its protein is CASSYRQGVLHF.

There are many counts of this clonotype. The chain links TRBV6-6 to TRBJ1-2; D is possibly TRBD1 (5 bases). In germline, CDR1 is MNHNY, CDR2 SVGAGI (reference sequence). V lost 0 bases, J lost 7 bases, and 6 bases lay in between. The CDR3 is made up of 12 amino acids. CDR3 bases: TGTGCCAGCAGTTACTCTGGGGGTGGCTACACCTTC. As protein: CASSYSGGGYTF.

This clonotype was recorded many times. The chain employs TRBV6-6 and TRBJ1-5, with D hard to call. CDR1 is MNHNY, CDR2 SVGAGI, per germline (reference sequence). The V gene lost 8 bases and the J gene lost 5 bases, with 13 bases spanning the gap. CDR3 length equals 13 residues. CDR3 protein: CASLGGSHQPQHF. CDR3 DNA: TGTGCCAGCCTAGGAGGGAGCCATCAGCCCCAGCATTTT.

The gene calls are TRBV14 and TRBJ2-4; 8 positions match TRBD1. This CDR3 spans 19 amino acids. Germline CDR1 reads SGHDN; CDR2 reads FVKESK. V lost 5 bases, J lost 0 bases, and 15 bases stayed unmatched. In nucleotides, the CDR3 is TGTGCCAGCAGCTTCGGACAGGGACCTTCTCAGCTAGCCAAAAACATTCAGTACTTC. This translates into CASSFGQGPSQLAKNIQYF.

As concerns this clonotype: Just one base apart from a much larger clone, this may be a read error. This sequence joins TRBV12-5 and TRBJ2-7; the match to TRBD1 covers 7 bases. The CDR3 loop spans 14 amino acids. The germline CDR1 and CDR2 sequences are LGHNT and FRNRAP. CDR3: CASGLGHRGYELYF. The CDR3 region has the DNA TGTGCTAGTGGTTTGGGCCACAGGGGCTACGAGCTGTACTTC.

This clonotype was picked up a small number of times. This chain links TRBV7-9 with TRBJ1-3; 7 bases map to TRBD1. Germline trimming cut 2 bases from V and 14 bases from J; bases unmatched to any gene: 6. This CDR3 contains 12 residues. Germline assignment: CDR1 SEHNR and CDR2 FQNEAQ (reference sequence). CDR3 in amino acids: CASSLSSGTVYF. The CDR3 DNA reads TGTGCCAGCAGCTTAAGTTCCGGGACAGTATATTTT.

Ten or more counts support this clonotype. The rearrangement joins TRBV18 to TRBJ2-2; either TRBD1 or TRBD2 may fit D (5 bases each). V lost 5 bases to trimming and J lost 5 bases, with 18 bases between them. CDR1 is KGHSH and CDR2 is LQKENI in the germline V gene. The CDR3 is made up of 16 amino acids. Written as DNA, the CDR3 is TGTGCCAGCTCAACACGCCCCGGGACCAGTACCGGGGAGCTGTTTTTT. Translating it yields CASSTRPGTSTGELFF.

By its share, this clonotype is medium-sized (0.01 to 0.1%). The rearrangement uses TRBV7-2 and TRBJ1-2, with D unclear. Trimming stripped 5 bases from V and 4 bases from J, with 14 bases between. Looked up from germline, CDR1 is SGHTA and CDR2 is FQGNSA. The length of the CDR3 is 14 residues. The CDR3 here is CASSDQGLGYGYTF. DNA of the CDR3: TGTGCCAGCAGCGACCAAGGCCTAGGCTATGGCTACACCTTC.

This clonotype was detected many times. V gene TRBV6-2 or TRBV6-3 combines with J gene TRBJ1-6, with no clear D. This CDR3 spans 12 amino acids. Trimming removed 0 bases at V and 9 bases at J, with 3 bases between. The germline gives CDR1 MNHEY, CDR2 SVGEGT. CDR3 in DNA: TGTGCCAGCAGTTACTCGATTTCACCCCTCCACTTT. Amino acid sequence: CASSYSISPLHF.

The chain uses TRBV5-1 and TRBJ1-1, with TRBD1 identical over 8 bases. Losses at the gene ends were 2 bases for V and 5 bases for J; bases not matched to a gene: 5. The germline V gene encodes CDR1 SGHRS and CDR2 YFSETQ. The CDR3 extends over 14 amino acids. Here the CDR3 reads CASSLQGGETEAFF. The CDR3 DNA reads TGCGCCAGCAGCTTACAGGGGGGCGAGACTGAAGCTTTCTTT.

This clonotype was counted at least ten times. The rearrangement joins TRBV7-2 to TRBJ2-7; D possibly uses TRBD1 or TRBD2 (5 bases each). V was trimmed by 4 bases and J by 3 bases, leaving 10 bases between them. CDR3 size: 13 residues. Germline V gives CDR1 SGHTA, CDR2 FQGNSA. CDR3 in DNA: TGTGCCAGCAGCTCCTCAGGGAGCTACGAGCAGTACTTC. The encoded protein is CASSSSGSYEQYF.

The chain couples TRBV29-1 to TRBJ1-1; TRBD1 is a possible D gene (5 bases). The CDR3 contains 13 residues. The V end lost 4 bases, the J end lost 0 bases, and 9 bases lay between the germline ends. CDR1 and CDR2 from the germline V gene are SQVTM and ANQGSEA. CDR3 sequence (DNA): TGCAGCGTTGCCGAGGGGCTGAACACTGAAGCTTTCTTT. Translated: CSVAEGLNTEAFF. The whole variable domain, filled in from reference TRBV29-1 and TRBJ1-1, reads SAVISQKPSRDICQRGTSLTIQCQVDSQVTMMFWYRQQPGQSLTLIATANQGSEATYESGFVIDKFPISRPNLTFSTLTVSNMSPEDSSIYLCSVAEGLNTEAFFGQGTRLTVV.

This clonotype was observed at least ten times. The rearrangement joins TRBV7-2 to TRBJ2-5, with 8 bases that match TRBD1. CDR3 length equals 14 residues. Germline V CDR1 and CDR2: SGHTA, FQGNSA. Unmatched junction bases numbered 6, after V lost 4 bases and J lost 5 bases. CDR3 protein: CASSSTGARETQYF. CDR3 sequence (DNA): TGTGCCAGCAGCTCGACAGGGGCTCGGGAGACCCAGTACTTC.

The chain combines TRBV29-1 with TRBJ2-5; D is perhaps TRBD2 (6 bases). This CDR3 is built from 13 residues. Germline V lookup: CDR1 SQVTM, CDR2 ANQGSEA. V was cut by 7 bases and J by 2 bases, with 14 bases left in between. CDR3 coding DNA: TGCAGCGCCGACGCAGGGACTCAAGAGACCCAGTACTTC. It translates to CSADAGTQETQYF.

V and J are TRBV7-9 and TRBJ2-2; TRBD2 is a possible D gene (5 bases). The CDR3 spans 12 residues. Germline V gene lookup returns CDR1 SEHNR and CDR2 FQNEAQ (reference sequence). CDR3 DNA: TGTGTCACGGACGGGGACACCGGGGAGCTGTTTTTT. It translates to CVTDGDTGELFF.

This clonotype has at least ten counts. This rearrangement joins TRBV7-2 to TRBJ1-2; D is ambiguous. Germline assignment: CDR1 SGHTA and CDR2 FQGNSA. The V end lost 5 bases, the J end lost 0 bases, and 16 bases lay between the germline ends. CDR3 size: 16 residues. The CDR3: CASSRYLWGTNYGYTF. CDR3 DNA sequence: TGTGCCAGCAGCCGATACCTGTGGGGTACTAACTATGGCTACACCTTC.

This clonotype was detected a few times. The V call is TRBV6-5, the J call TRBJ2-6, with a tentative D call TRBD2 (7 bases). The length of the CDR3 is 16 residues. CDR1 is MNHEY and CDR2 is SVGAGI in the germline V gene. The V gene lost 0 bases and the J gene lost 2 bases, with 8 bases spanning the gap. CDR3 amino acids: CASSYSGGPGANVLTF. The DNA of the CDR3 is TGTGCCAGCAGTTACTCGGGGGGGCCTGGGGCCAACGTCCTGACTTTC.

This clonotype appeared many times. The chain combines TRBV25-1 with TRBJ1-2; 8 positions agree with TRBD1. This CDR3 comprises 13 residues. The V gene's germline CDR1 is MGHDK and CDR2 SYGVNS. V gave up 3 bases and J gave up 12 bases; unmatched junction bases: 9. The CDR3 DNA sequence: TGTGCCAGCAGTGATCCCGGGACAGGTGGAAACACCTTC. It specifies CASSDPGTGGNTF.

This chain connects TRBV14 to TRBJ1-2; D remains unclear. Germline V gene sequence: CDR1 SGHDN, CDR2 FVKESK. V lost 3 bases, J lost 4 bases, and 12 bases lay in between. The CDR3 is 14 amino acids. Written as DNA, the CDR3 is TGTGCCAGCAGCCACCGAGGGCTGGCCTATGGCTACACCTTC. It specifies CASSHRGLAYGYTF.

This clonotype was counted at least ten times. The rearrangement links TRBV6-1 to TRBJ2-7, with 11 positions matching TRBD2. V dropped 5 bases and J dropped 3; count of bases not matched to a gene: 6. The germline CDR1 and CDR2 sequences are MNHNS and SASEGT. This CDR3 contains 15 residues. The CDR3 sequence is CASSPGTSGIYEQYV. CDR3 DNA: TGTGCCAGCAGTCCAGGGACTAGCGGTATCTACGAGCAGTACGTC.